This TCR beta chain derives from a study of T cells after yellow fever vaccination. Study details: Some fractions had low cell numbers, and these were prepared with SMART-Seq v4 Ultra Low Input.

Germline V gene sequence: CDR1 SEHNR, CDR2 FQNEAQ (reference sequence). The CDR3 contains 16 residues. Trimming cost V 2 bases and J 1 base, with 14 bases left between them. A word on this clonotype: What it recognizes is unknown.

The study's findings and limits: Post-booster repertoires again held most primary-vaccination clones (roughly 95% CD4, around 90% CD8). Overlap between CD4 and CD8 compartments was detected for a small share of clonotypes.

Generation of TCR cDNA used 5'RACE template switching (which added a universal primer site and UMIs). From the 5' RACE reads, TCRdb called clonotypes with MiXCR, one entry per CDR3 protein. The sample records under 550,000 distinct CDR3 sequences, around a fifth being singletons. The clonotype comes from a man between 18 and 35 years old who received the YFV17D yellow fever vaccine. J is TRBJ2-5 and V is TRBV7-9; D unresolved. Specimen: PBMCs, collected 20 to 25 days after the first yellow fever vaccination. The CDR3 loop is CASSLLGASPQETQYF. CDR3 DNA sequence: TGTGCCAGCAGCTTATTGGGTGCTAGTCCCCAAGAGACCCAGTACTTC.